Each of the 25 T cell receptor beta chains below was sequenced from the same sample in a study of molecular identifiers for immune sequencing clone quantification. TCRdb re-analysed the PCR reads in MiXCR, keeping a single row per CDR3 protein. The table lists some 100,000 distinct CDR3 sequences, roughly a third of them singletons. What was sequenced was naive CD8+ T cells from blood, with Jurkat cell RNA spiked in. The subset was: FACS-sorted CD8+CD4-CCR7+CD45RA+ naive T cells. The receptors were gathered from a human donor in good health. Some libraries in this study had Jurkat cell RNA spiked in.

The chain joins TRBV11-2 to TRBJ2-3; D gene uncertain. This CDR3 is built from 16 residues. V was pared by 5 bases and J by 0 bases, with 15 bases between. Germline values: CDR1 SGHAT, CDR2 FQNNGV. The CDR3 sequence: CASSPWGHSSTDTQYF. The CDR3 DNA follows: TGTGCCAGCAGCCCGTGGGGTCACTCTAGCACAGATACGCAGTATTTT.

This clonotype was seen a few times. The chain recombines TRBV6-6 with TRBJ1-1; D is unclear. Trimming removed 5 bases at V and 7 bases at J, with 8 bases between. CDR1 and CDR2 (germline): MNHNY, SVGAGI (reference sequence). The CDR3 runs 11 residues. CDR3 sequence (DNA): TGTGCCAGCAGTACGTGGGTTGAAGCTTTCTTT. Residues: CASSTWVEAFF.

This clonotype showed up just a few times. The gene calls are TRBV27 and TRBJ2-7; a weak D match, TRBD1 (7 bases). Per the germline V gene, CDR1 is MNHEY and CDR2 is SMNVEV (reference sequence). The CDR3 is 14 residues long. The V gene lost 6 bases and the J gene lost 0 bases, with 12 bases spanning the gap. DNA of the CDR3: TGTGCCAGCAGCTCGGGGGACAGCTCCTACGAGCAGTACTTC. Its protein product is CASSSGDSSYEQYF.

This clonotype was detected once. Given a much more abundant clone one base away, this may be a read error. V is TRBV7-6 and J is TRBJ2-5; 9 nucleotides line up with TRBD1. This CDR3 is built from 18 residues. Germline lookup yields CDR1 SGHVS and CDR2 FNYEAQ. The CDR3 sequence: CASSFNPTGGSGQEAQYF. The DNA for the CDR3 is TGTGCCAGCAGCTTCAATCCGACAGGGGGGAGCGGACAAGAGGCCCAGTACTTC.

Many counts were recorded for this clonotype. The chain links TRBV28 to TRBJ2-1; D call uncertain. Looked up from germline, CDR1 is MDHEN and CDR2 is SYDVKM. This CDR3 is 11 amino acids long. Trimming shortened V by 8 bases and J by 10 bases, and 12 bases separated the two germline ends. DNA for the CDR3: TGTGCCAGCGGCCCCTGGGCGGAGCAGTTCTTC. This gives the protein CASGPWAEQFF. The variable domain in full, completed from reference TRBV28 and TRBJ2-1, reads DVKVTQSSRYLVKRTGEKVFLECVQDMDHENMFWYRQDPGLGLRLIYFSYDVKMKEKGDIPEGYSVSREKKERFSLILESASTNQTSMYLCASGPWAEQFFGPGTRLTVL.

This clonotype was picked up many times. The chain's CDR3 is CASSFGTGANVLTF. In DNA, the CDR3 is TGTGCCAGCAGTTTTGGTACTGGGGCCAACGTCCTGACTTTC. The V and J genes are TRBV12-3 or TRBV12-4 and TRBJ2-6, with unresolved D. The CDR3 runs to 14 residues. V lost 3 bases, J lost 2 bases, and 5 bases lay in between.

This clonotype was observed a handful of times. Here the CDR3 DNA reads TGTGCCAGCAGCACTAGCGGAGTAAGCTCCTACGAGCAGTACTTC. Its translation: CASSTSGVSSYEQYF. The chain has TRBV9 and TRBJ2-7; 8 positions agree with TRBD2. This CDR3 has 15 residues. From germline, CDR1 is SGDLS and CDR2 YYNGEE. The ends lost 4 bases at V and 0 bases at J; junction bases unmatched: 6.

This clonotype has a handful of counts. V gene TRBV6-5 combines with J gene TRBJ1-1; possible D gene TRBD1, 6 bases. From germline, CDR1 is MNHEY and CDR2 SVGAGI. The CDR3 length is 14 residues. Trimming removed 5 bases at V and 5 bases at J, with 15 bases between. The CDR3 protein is CASSPGTPWTEAFF. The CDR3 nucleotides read TGTGCCAGCAGTCCTGGGACACCATGGACTGAAGCTTTCTTT.

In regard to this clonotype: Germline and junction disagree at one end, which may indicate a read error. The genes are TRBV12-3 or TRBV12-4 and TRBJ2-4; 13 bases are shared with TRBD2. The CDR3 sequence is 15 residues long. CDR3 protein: CASSGLAGAKTIQYF. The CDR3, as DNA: TGTGCCAGCAGCGGACTAGCGGGAGCCAAAACCATTCAGTACTTC.

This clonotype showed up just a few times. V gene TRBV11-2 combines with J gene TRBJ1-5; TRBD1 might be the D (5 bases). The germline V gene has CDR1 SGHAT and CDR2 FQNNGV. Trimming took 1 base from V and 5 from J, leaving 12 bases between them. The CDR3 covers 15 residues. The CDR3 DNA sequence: TGTGCCAGCAGCTTAGCGCCGGGACCAGATCAGCCCCAGCATTTT. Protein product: CASSLAPGPDQPQHF.

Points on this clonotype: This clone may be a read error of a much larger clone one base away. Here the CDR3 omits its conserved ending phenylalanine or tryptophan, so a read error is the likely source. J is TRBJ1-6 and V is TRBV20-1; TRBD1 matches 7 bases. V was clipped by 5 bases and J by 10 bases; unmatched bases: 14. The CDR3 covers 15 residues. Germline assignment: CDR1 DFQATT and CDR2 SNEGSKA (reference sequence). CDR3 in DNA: TGCAGTGCTCCGTACCAAGACAGGGTAGGATCACCCCTCCACTAT. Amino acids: CSAPYQDRVGSPLHY.

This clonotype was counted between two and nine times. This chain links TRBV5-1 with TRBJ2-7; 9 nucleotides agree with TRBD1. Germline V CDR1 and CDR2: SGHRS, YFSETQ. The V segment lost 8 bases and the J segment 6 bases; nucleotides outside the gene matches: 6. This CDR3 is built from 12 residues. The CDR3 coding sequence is TGCGCCAGTAGGACAGGGGTTGGCGAGCAGTACTTC. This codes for CASRTGVGEQYF.

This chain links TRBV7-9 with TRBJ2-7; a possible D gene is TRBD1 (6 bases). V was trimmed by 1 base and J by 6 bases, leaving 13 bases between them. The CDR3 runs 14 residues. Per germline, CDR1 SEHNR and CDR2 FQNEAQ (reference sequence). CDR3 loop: CASSLVGAWAEQYF. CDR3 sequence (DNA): TGTGCCAGCAGCTTAGTGGGGGCGTGGGCCGAGCAGTACTTC.

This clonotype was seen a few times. The CDR3 DNA reads as TGTGCCAGCAGTTGGCAGACAGTCTACAATGAGCAGTTCTTC. This codes for CASSWQTVYNEQFF. This sequence joins TRBV28 and TRBJ2-1; TRBD1 might be the D (5 bases). This CDR3 is 14 amino acids long. In germline, CDR1 is MDHEN, CDR2 SYDVKM. V gave up 4 bases and J gave up 3 bases, with 10 bases separating them.

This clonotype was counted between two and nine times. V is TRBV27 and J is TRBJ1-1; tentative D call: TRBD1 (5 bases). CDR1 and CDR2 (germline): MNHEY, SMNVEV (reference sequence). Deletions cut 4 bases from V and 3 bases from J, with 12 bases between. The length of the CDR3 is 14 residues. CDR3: CASSSRALDTEAFF. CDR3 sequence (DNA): TGTGCCAGCAGTTCCAGGGCTTTGGACACTGAAGCTTTCTTT.

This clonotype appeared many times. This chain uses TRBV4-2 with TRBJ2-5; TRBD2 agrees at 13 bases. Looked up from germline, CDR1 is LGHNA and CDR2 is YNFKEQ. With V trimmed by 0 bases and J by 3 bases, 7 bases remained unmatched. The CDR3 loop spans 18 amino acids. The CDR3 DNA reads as TGTGCCAGCAGCCAAGAAGAGGGACTAGCGGGGATTAAAGAGACCCAGTACTTC. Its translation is CASSQEEGLAGIKETQYF.

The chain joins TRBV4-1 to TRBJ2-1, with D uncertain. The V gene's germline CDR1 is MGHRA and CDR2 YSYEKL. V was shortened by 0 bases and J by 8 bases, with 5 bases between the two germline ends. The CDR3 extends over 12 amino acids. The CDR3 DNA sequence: TGCGCCAGCAGCCAAGATTCCTATGAGCAGTTCTTC. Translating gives CASSQDSYEQFF.

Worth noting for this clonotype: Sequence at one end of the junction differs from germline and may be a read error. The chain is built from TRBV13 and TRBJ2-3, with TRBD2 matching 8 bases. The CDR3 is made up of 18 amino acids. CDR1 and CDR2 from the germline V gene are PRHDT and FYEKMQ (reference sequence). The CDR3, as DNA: TGTGCCATCAGCTTAGAGCCCCCACTAGCGGACCTCACAGATACGCAGAATTTT. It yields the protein CAISLEPPLADLTDTQNF. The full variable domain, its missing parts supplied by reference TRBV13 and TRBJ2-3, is AAGVIQSPRHLIKEKRETATLKCYPIPRHDTVYWYQQGPGQDPQFLISFYEKMQSDKGSIPDRFSAQQFSDYHSELNMSSLELGDSALYFCAISLEPPLADLTDTQNFGPGTRLTVL.

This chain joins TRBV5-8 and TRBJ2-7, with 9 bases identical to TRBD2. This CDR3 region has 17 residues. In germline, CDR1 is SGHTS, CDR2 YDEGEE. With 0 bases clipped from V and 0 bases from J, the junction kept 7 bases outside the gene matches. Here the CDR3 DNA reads TGTGCCAGCAGCTTGGCCCCTCTAGCGGGGTTCTCCTACGAGCAGTACTTC. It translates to CASSLAPLAGFSYEQYF. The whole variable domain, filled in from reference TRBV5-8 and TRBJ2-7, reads EAGVTQSPTHLIKTRGQQATLRCSPISGHTSVYWYQQALGLGLQFLLWYDEGEERNRGNFPPRFSGRQFPNYSSELNVNALELEDSALYLCASSLAPLAGFSYEQYFGPGTRLTVT.

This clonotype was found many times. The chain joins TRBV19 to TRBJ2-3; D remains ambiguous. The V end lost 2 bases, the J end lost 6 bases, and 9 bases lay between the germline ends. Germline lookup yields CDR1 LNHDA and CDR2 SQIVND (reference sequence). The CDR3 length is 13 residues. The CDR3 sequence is CASSIKAGDTQYF. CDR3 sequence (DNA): TGTGCCAGTAGTATAAAGGCCGGGGATACGCAGTATTTT.

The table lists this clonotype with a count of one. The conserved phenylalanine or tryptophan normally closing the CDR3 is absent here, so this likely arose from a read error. The CDR3 loop reads CASSDGGRAWYEQYL. The CDR3 nucleotides read TGCGCCAGCAGTGACGGCGGGAGGGCCTGGTACGAGCAGTACCTC. This chain links TRBV10-2 with TRBJ2-7; 9 nucleotides line up with TRBD2. CDR1 is WSHSY and CDR2 is SAAADI in the germline V gene. The CDR3 is 15 amino acids. V was pared by 3 bases and J by 4 bases, with 7 bases of the junction left unmatched.

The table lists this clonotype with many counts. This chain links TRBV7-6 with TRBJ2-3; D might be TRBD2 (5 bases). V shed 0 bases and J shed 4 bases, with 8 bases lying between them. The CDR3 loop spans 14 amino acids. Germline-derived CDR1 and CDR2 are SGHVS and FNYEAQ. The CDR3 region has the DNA TGTGCCAGCAGCTTAGCGGGAGTTTCAGATACGCAGTATTTT. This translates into CASSLAGVSDTQYF.

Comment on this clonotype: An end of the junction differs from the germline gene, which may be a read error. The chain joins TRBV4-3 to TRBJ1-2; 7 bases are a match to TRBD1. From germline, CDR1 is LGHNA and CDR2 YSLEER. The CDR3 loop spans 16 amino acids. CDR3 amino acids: CASSRAGTDFNCGYTF. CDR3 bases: TGCGCCAGCAGCCGCGCAGGGACAGATTTTAACTGTGGCTACACCTTC.

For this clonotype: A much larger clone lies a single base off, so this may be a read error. CDR3 in DNA: TGTGCCATCGGTCCACCGAGCTACGAGCAGTACTTC. Protein product: CAIGPPSYEQYF. The rearrangement joins TRBV10-3 to TRBJ2-7; D remains unclear. From germline, CDR1 is ENHRY and CDR2 SYGVKD. The CDR3 sequence is 12 residues long. The V and J ends lost 8 bases and 3 bases respectively, with 11 bases between them.

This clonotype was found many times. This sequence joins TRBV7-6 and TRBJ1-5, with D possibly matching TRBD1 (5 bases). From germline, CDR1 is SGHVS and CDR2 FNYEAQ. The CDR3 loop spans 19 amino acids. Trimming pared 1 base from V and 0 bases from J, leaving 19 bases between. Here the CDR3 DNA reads TGTGCCAGCAGCTTAGATCCCCCGGGACGGCGACTTAGCAATCAGCCCCAGCATTTT. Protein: CASSLDPPGRRLSNQPQHF.